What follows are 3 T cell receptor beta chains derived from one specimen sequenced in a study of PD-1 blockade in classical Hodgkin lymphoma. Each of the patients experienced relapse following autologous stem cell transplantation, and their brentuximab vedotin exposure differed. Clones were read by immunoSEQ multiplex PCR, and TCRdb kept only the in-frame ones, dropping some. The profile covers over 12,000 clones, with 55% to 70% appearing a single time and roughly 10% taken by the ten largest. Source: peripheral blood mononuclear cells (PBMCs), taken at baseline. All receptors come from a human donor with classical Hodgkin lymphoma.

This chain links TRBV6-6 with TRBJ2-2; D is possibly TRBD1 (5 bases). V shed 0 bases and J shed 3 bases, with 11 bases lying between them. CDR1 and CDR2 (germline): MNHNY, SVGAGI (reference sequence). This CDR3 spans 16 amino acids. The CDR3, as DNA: TGTGCCAGCAGTTACTCGCTGGGGCCGTACACCGGGGAGCTGTTTTTT. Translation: CASSYSLGPYTGELFF.

The CDR3 DNA reads as TGTGCCAGCAGCTTAGCGCTGCCTAGCGGTGGGGTCTTGCAGTTCACAGATACGCAGTATTTT. It codes for CASSLALPSGGVLQFTDTQYF. The genes are TRBV7-8 and TRBJ2-3, with 7 bases aligning to TRBD2. Trimming cost V 0 bases and J 2 bases; bases outside gene matches: 20. Germline V gene data show CDR1 as SGHVS and CDR2 as FQNEAQ. The CDR3 runs 21 residues. Full variable domain (rest looked up from reference TRBV7-8 and TRBJ2-3): GAGVSQSPRYKVAKRGQDVALRCDPISGHVSLFWYQQALGQGPEFLTYFQNEAQLDKSGLPSDRFFAERPEGSVSTLKIQRTQQEDSAVYLCASSLALPSGGVLQFTDTQYFGPGTRLTVL.

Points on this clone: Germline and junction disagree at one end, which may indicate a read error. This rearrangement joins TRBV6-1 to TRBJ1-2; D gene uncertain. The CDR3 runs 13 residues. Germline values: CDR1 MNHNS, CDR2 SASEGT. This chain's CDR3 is CASREAGSYGYTF. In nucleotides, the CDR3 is TGTGCCAGCAGGGAAGCGGGGAGCTATGGCTACACCTTC.